The entry that follows covers one T cell receptor (beta chain) sequence. CDR3 length: 11 amino acids. The germline CDR1 and CDR2 sequences are MGHRA and YSYEKL. V lost 4 bases, J lost 6 bases, and 7 bases lay in between. Both 60 Vbeta primers and 13 Jbeta primers went into the PCR. The protocol was immunoSEQ multiplex PCR, while the TCRdb copy is restricted to in-frame clones and leaves out a portion. The data contain 75,000 to 90,000 clones, 65% to 75% of them singletons. The entry originates in a study of cytomegalovirus exposure and HLA in healthy donors. The V call is TRBV4-1, the J call TRBJ2-7, with D unresolved. This TCR was recovered from a man aged 55 to 70 in good health and CMV-seronegative. The source material was PBMCs. CDR3 in DNA: TGCGCCAGCAGCCTAGCCAGCGAGCAGTACTTC. Protein product: CASSLASEQYF.